This T cell receptor (beta chain) was identified in a study of cytomegalovirus exposure and HLA in healthy donors. The CDR3 sequence is 16 residues long. V was clipped by 2 bases and J by 7 bases; unmatched bases: 11. CDR1 MGHRA and CDR2 YSYEKL come from the germline V gene. The study, taken as a whole, reports: Investigators reported fewer than 200 TCR beta chains as tied to cytomegalovirus.

PCR primers comprised 60 Vbeta and 13 Jbeta primers. The method was immunoSEQ multiplex PCR; TCRdb's version includes in-frame clones alone and lacks a portion of them. The table records around 120,000 clones, approximately 69% of them present only once. Comment on this clone: As yet, its antigen is unknown.

This clonotype originated in a woman aged 45-60 years in good health and CMV-seropositive. The V call is TRBV4-1, the J call TRBJ2-7, with 10 bases that match TRBD1. Sequenced: PBMCs. This CDR3 is CASSQSGAGQGEEQYF. The CDR3 DNA reads TGCGCCAGCAGCCAAAGCGGGGCAGGACAGGGGGAAGAGCAGTACTTC.